This T cell receptor beta chain was sequenced in a study of blood T cells in healthy people across ages. Findings and limits, study-wide: Bulk PBMC profiling left naive and antigen-experienced comparisons inconclusive.

Extraction of total RNA produced a minimum of 5 micrograms from each sample. This clonotype appeared many times. The antigen is undetermined. Next came a second PCR, run for roughly 6 to 11 cycles, which used a sample-barcoded 5' primer along with a J-beta primer mix. TCRdb itself ran the 5' RACE reads through MiXCR, one entry per CDR3 protein. The sample lists around 650,000 distinct CDR3 sequences, approximately 29% occurring once. The sequence derives from a woman older than 75 in good health. The sequenced material came from blood.

CDR3 sequence (DNA): TGCGCCAGCAGCGTCCACGGGACGGAAACCTACGAGCAGTACTTC. As protein: CASSVHGTETYEQYF. The genes are TRBV5-1 and TRBJ2-7; either TRBD1 or TRBD2 may fit D (5 bases each). The CDR3 runs 15 residues. Trimming stripped 4 bases from V and 2 bases from J, with 16 bases between. Per the germline V gene, CDR1 is SGHRS and CDR2 is YFSETQ.